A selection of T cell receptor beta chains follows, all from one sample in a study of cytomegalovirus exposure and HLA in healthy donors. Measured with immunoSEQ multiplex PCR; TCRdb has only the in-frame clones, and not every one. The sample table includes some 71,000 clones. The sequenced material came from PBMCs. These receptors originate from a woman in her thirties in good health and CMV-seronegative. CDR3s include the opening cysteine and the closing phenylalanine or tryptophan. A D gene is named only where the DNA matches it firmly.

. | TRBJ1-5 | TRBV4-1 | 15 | CASSGSGGSNQPQHF
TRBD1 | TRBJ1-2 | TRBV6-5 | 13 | CASSLGGRYGYTF
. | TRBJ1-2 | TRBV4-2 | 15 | CASSQDGPDREGYTF
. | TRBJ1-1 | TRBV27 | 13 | CASTRAGKAEAFF
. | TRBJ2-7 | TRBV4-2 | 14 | CASSRLEAAREQYF
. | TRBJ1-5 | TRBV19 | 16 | CASSGSLRGLGQPQHF
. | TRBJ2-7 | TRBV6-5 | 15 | CASSYRGGAAYEQYF
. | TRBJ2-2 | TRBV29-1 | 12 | CSVERDTGELFF
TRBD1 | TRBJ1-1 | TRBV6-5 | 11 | CAAGGNTEAFF
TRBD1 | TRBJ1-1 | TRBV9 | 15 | CASSGGNRGNTEAFF
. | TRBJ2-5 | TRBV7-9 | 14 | CASSFSGPGETQYF
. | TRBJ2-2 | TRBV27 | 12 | CASSSHTGELFF
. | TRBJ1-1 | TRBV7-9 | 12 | CASSFLSTEAFF
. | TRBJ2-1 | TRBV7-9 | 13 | CASSPTGYNEQFF
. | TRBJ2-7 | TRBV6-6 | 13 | CASSRGQAYEQYF
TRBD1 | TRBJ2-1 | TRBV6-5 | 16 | CASSYSGQGARNEQFF
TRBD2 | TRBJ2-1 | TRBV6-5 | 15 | CASSYTSGASNEQFF
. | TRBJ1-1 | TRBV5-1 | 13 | CASSLIPRAEAFF
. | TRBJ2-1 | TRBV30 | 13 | CVTGGPSYNEQFF
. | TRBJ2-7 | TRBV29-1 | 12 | CSVGRGTYEQYF